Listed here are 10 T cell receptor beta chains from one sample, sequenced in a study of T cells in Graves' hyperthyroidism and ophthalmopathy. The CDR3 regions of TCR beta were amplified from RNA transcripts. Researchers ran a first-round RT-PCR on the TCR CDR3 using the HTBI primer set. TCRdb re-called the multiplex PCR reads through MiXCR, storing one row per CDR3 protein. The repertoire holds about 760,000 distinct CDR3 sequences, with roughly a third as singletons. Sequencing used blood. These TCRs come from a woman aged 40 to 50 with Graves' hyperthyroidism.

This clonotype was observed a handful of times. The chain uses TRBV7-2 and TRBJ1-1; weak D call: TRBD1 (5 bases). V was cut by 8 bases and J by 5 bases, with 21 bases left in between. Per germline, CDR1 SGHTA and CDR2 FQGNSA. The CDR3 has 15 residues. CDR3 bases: TGTGCCAGCTCACCACCTCTCGGGGCAGGTACTGAAGCTTTCTTT. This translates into CASSPPLGAGTEAFF.

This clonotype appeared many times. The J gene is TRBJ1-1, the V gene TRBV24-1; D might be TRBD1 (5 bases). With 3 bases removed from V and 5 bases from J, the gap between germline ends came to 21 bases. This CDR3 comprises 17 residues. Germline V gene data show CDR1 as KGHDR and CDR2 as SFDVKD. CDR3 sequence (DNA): TGTGCCACCAGTGATCCTTCCTCCGGGACGAGAGTGACTGAAGCTTTCTTT. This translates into CATSDPSSGTRVTEAFF.

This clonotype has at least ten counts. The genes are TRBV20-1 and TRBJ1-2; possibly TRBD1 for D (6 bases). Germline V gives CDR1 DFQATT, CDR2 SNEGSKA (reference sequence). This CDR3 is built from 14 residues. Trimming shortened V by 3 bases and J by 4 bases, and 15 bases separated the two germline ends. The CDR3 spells CSASRDKSFYGYTF. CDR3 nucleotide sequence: TGCAGTGCTAGCCGGGACAAGTCCTTCTATGGCTACACCTTC.

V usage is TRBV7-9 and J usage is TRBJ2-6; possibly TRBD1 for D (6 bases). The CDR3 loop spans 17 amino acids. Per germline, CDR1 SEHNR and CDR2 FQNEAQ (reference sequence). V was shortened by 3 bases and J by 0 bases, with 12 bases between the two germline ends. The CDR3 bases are TGTGCCAGCAGCTTGACGGACAGCTCCTCTGGGGCCAACGTCCTGACTTTC. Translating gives CASSLTDSSSGANVLTF.

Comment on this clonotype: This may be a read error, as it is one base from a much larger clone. The CDR3 is CASSPGRRPRRAFF. The CDR3 DNA follows: TGCGCCAGCAGCCCGGGCCGACGACCGCGAAGGGCTTTCTTT. The chain couples TRBV5-1 to TRBJ1-1, with D uncertain. Germline V gene lookup returns CDR1 SGHRS and CDR2 YFSETQ. V lost 4 bases and J lost 11, with 21 bases in between. The CDR3 extends over 14 amino acids.

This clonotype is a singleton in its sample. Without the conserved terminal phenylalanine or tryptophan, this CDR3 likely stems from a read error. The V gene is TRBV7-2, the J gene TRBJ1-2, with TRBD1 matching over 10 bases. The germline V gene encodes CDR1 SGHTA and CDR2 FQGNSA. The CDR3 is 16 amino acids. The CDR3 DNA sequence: TGCGCCAGCACTTGGGACAGGGGTATTTTAAGGGATGGCTACACCCTC. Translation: CASTWDRGILRDGYTL.

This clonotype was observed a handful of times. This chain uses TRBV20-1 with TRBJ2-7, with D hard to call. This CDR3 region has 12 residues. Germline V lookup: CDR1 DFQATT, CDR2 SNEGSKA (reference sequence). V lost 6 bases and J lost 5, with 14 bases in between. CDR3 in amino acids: CSASYDFDEQYF. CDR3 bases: TGCAGTGCCTCGTACGATTTCGACGAGCAGTACTTC.

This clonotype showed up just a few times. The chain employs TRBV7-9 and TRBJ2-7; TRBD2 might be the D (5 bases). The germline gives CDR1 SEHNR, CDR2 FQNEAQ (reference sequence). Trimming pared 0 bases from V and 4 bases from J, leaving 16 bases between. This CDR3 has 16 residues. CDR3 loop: CASSLALQERVYEQYF. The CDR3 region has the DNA TGTGCCAGCAGCTTAGCGCTTCAGGAGAGGGTGTACGAGCAGTACTTC.

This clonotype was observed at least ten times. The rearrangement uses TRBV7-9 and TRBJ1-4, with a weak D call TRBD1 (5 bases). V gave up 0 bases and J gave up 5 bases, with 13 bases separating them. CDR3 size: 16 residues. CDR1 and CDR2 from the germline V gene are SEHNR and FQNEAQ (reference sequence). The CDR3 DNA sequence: TGTGCCAGCAGCTTAGCTTTGGGGGTCCCCAATGAAAAACTGTTTTTT. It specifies CASSLALGVPNEKLFF.

This CDR3 is CASSLRPSSPLHF. CDR3 DNA sequence: TGTGCCAGCAGTTTAAGGCCCTCATCGCCCCTCCACTTT. The chain employs TRBV28 and TRBJ1-6, with D uncertain. CDR3 size: 13 residues. Between the trimmed V and J ends, which lost 2 bases and 13 bases, there was a span of 12 bases. Germline lookup yields CDR1 MDHEN and CDR2 SYDVKM.